Presented here are 25 T cell receptor beta chains from one specimen sequenced in a study of T cells in Graves' hyperthyroidism and ophthalmopathy. The source material, RNA transcripts, was used to amplify TCR beta CDR3 regions. RT-PCR in the first round (using the HTBI primer set) targeted the TCR CDR3. TCRdb independently ran MiXCR on the multiplex PCR reads; one entry per CDR3 protein. In the table there are 550,000 to 850,000 distinct CDR3 sequences, approximately 19% of which are singletons. Input material: blood. Receptors were obtained from a woman aged 45-59 years with Graves' hyperthyroidism that later progressed to Graves' ophthalmopathy.

There are many counts of this clonotype. The chain uses TRBV5-5 and TRBJ2-7; 8 bases line up with TRBD1. From germline, CDR1 is SGHKS and CDR2 YYEKEE (reference sequence). The CDR3 is 15 residues long. V trimming: 4 bases; J trimming: 0 bases; junction bases outside the gene matches: 6. The CDR3, as DNA: TGTGCCAGCAGCGAATCGGGGACAGGCTCCTACGAGCAGTACTTC. Protein product: CASSESGTGSYEQYF. The full variable domain, its missing parts supplied by reference TRBV5-5 and TRBJ2-7, is DAGVTQSPTHLIKTRGQQVTLRCSPISGHKSVSWYQQVLGQGPQFIFQYYEKEERGRGNFPDRFSARQFPNYSSELNVNALLLGDSALYLCASSESGTGSYEQYFGPGTRLTVT.

This clonotype appeared many times. This chain links TRBV5-6 with TRBJ1-1; possible D gene TRBD1, 6 bases. V was clipped by 0 bases and J by 2 bases, with 17 bases between them. The germline V gene has CDR1 SGHDT and CDR2 YYEEEE. The CDR3 spans 17 residues. DNA for the CDR3: TGTGCCAGCAGCTTGGTTGGTCTGACAGGCGGAAACACTGAAGCTTTCTTT. Its protein product is CASSLVGLTGGNTEAFF. The whole variable domain, filled in from reference TRBV5-6 and TRBJ1-1, reads DAGVTQSPTHLIKTRGQQVTLRCSPKSGHDTVSWYQQALGQGPQFIFQYYEEEERQRGNFPDRFSGHQFPNYSSELNVNALLLGDSALYLCASSLVGLTGGNTEAFFGQGTRLTVV.

In its sample, this clonotype was seen many times. The V call is TRBV3-1, the J call TRBJ2-3; 8 nucleotides align to TRBD2. The CDR3 covers 19 residues. The trim removed 1 base at V and 1 base at J, leaving 13 bases unmatched. Germline CDR1 is LGHDT and CDR2 is YNNKEL (reference sequence). The CDR3 reads CASSQVPSGPKSGTDTQYF. DNA of the CDR3: TGTGCCAGCAGCCAAGTCCCTAGCGGGCCCAAGTCCGGCACAGATACGCAGTATTTT.

The chain employs TRBV20-1 and TRBJ2-1, with D tentatively TRBD1 (6 bases). Germline V gives CDR1 DFQATT, CDR2 SNEGSKA (reference sequence). This CDR3 has 16 amino acids. Deletions cut 1 base from V and 7 bases from J, with 20 bases between. The CDR3 is CSARARGRGLKNEQFF. For the CDR3, the DNA is TGCAGTGCTAGAGCCCGGGGCAGGGGCCTTAAGAATGAGCAGTTCTTC.

V gene TRBV30 combines with J gene TRBJ2-7, with 11 positions matching TRBD2. Germline trimming cut 0 bases from V and 3 bases from J; bases unmatched to any gene: 4. The CDR3 has 15 residues. Germline CDR1 GTSNPN, CDR2 SVGIG (reference sequence). CDR3 nucleotide sequence: TGTGCCTGGAGTGTATTGGGGACTAGCGGCTACGAGCAGTACTTC. Translating it yields CAWSVLGTSGYEQYF.

About this clonotype: The junction does not match germline at one end; this may be a read error. This rearrangement joins TRBV6-1 to TRBJ1-4; a weak D match, TRBD1 (6 bases). From germline, CDR1 is MNHNS and CDR2 SASEGT. This CDR3 has 17 residues. CDR3 bases: TGTGCCAGCAGCCCTCAATCGGGGGGGCACTTTAATGAAAAACCGTTTTTT. Protein product: CASSPQSGGHFNEKPFF.

There are a few counts of this clonotype. The chain links TRBV19 to TRBJ1-2, with 8 bases lining up with TRBD1. V lost 1 base to trimming and J lost 2 bases; unmatched junction nucleotides: 15. CDR3 length: 19 residues. The germline gives CDR1 LNHDA, CDR2 SQIVND (reference sequence). The CDR3 spells CASSIGLLRQGTPNYGYTF. The CDR3 nucleotides are TGTGCCAGTAGTATAGGTTTACTTCGACAGGGGACACCCAACTATGGCTACACCTTC. Using reference TRBV19 and TRBJ1-2 for the parts outside the CDR3, the full variable domain is DGGITQSPKYLFRKEGQNVTLSCEQNLNHDAMYWYRQDPGQGLRLIYYSQIVNDFQKGDIAEGYSVSREKKESFPLTVTSAQKNPTAFYLCASSIGLLRQGTPNYGYTFGSGTRLTVV.

V is TRBV6-5 and J is TRBJ1-3; D gene unclear. The CDR3 totals 16 residues. Germline loops: CDR1 MNHEY, CDR2 SVGAGI. V was trimmed by 7 bases and J by 5 bases, leaving 21 bases between them. Here the CDR3 DNA reads TGTGCCAGCACTTCTTACCCAGATATTTCCAGAAACACCATATATTTT. It specifies CASTSYPDISRNTIYF.

This chain links TRBV3-1 with TRBJ2-2, with TRBD1 matching 7 bases. Trimming at V came to 3 bases and at J to 1 base, leaving 2 bases not matched to a gene. The CDR3 is 15 amino acids. In germline, CDR1 is LGHDT, CDR2 YNNKEL (reference sequence). The CDR3: CASSHRDRNTGELFF. CDR3 in DNA: TGTGCCAGCAGCCACCGGGACAGGAACACCGGGGAGCTGTTTTTT. Filled out from reference TRBV3-1 and TRBJ2-2, the complete variable domain reads DTAVSQTPKYLVTQMGNDKSIKCEQNLGHDTMYWYKQDSKKFLKIMFSYNNKELIINETVPNRFSPKSPDKAHLNLHINSLELGDSAVYFCASSHRDRNTGELFFGEGSRLTVL.

This clonotype has just a few counts. This chain uses TRBV27 with TRBJ2-1, with TRBD2 identical over 11 bases. J was trimmed by 6 bases and V by 2 bases; bases with no gene match: 9. This CDR3 has 17 residues. CDR1 MNHEY and CDR2 SMNVEV come from the germline V gene (reference sequence). The CDR3 region has the DNA TGTGCCAGCAGTTTAACTAGCGGGGGTCTGGCGGGCAATGAGCAGTTCTTC. It yields the protein CASSLTSGGLAGNEQFF.

The chain combines TRBV24-1 with TRBJ1-2, with D perhaps matching TRBD1 (6 bases). The CDR3 has 14 residues. Germline CDR1 and CDR2: KGHDR and SFDVKD. Between the trimmed V and J ends, which lost 4 bases and 8 bases, there was a span of 16 bases. The CDR3 here is CATSDEGGKAGYTF. The DNA for the CDR3 is TGTGCCACCAGTGACGAGGGGGGGAAGGCCGGCTACACCTTC.

CDR3 loop: CASSFNPRSNQPQHF. DNA for the CDR3: TGTGCCAGCAGTTTTAATCCAAGGAGCAATCAGCCCCAGCATTTT. The V call is TRBV12-3 or TRBV12-4, the J call TRBJ1-5, with D unresolved. V lost 3 bases and J lost 1, with 10 bases in between. The CDR3 spans 15 residues.

The rearrangement uses TRBV19 and TRBJ2-3; no definite D call. The CDR3 spans 12 residues. With 7 bases removed from V and 4 bases from J, the gap between germline ends came to 9 bases. Germline V gene data show CDR1 as LNHDA and CDR2 as SQIVND (reference sequence). The CDR3 DNA reads TGTGCCAGTACTCTCCCGCCAGATACGCAGTATTTT. It translates to CASTLPPDTQYF. Full variable domain (outside the CDR3, taken from reference TRBV19 and TRBJ2-3): DGGITQSPKYLFRKEGQNVTLSCEQNLNHDAMYWYRQDPGQGLRLIYYSQIVNDFQKGDIAEGYSVSREKKESFPLTVTSAQKNPTAFYLCASTLPPDTQYFGPGTRLTVL.

This clonotype has more than one count but fewer than ten. The chain is built from TRBV10-3 and TRBJ2-3, with 9 nucleotides matching TRBD2. V was pared by 0 bases and J by 6 bases, with 7 bases of the junction left unmatched. The CDR3 sequence is 16 residues long. CDR1 and CDR2 from the germline V gene are ENHRY and SYGVKD. The CDR3: CAISESSGGLTDTQYF. The CDR3 DNA is TGTGCCATCAGTGAGTCTAGCGGGGGCCTCACTGATACGCAGTATTTT.

This clonotype was counted at least ten times. V and J are TRBV7-2 and TRBJ1-2; 7 bases match TRBD1. This CDR3 spans 15 amino acids. Per the germline V gene, CDR1 is SGHTA and CDR2 is FQGNSA. J lost 2 bases, V lost 0 bases, and 3 bases had no gene match. For the CDR3, the DNA is TGTGCCAGCAGCTTAGCGGTGACAGGGAACTATGGCTACACCTTC. Protein: CASSLAVTGNYGYTF.

This chain's CDR3 is CASSEEGLLYNEQFF. The CDR3 bases are TGTGCCAGCAGTGAGGAGGGACTACTATACAATGAGCAGTTCTTC. This chain links TRBV2 with TRBJ2-1, with 7 bases matching TRBD2. This CDR3 contains 15 residues. V lost 3 bases and J lost 4; bases outside the gene matches: 6. From germline, CDR1 is SNHLY and CDR2 FYNNEI.

This clonotype was seen more than once but under ten times. The rearrangement uses TRBV10-3 and TRBJ1-6, with 9 bases fitting TRBD1. The CDR3 is 14 amino acids. J lost 5 bases, V lost 11 bases, and 7 bases had no gene match. From germline, CDR1 is ENHRY and CDR2 SYGVKD. In nucleotides, the CDR3 is TGTGCCGCATCGGACAGGGGCAATAATTCACCCCTCCACTTT. This encodes CAASDRGNNSPLHF.

This clonotype was seen repeatedly, ten times or more. J is TRBJ2-7 and V is TRBV7-2; TRBD1 matches 8 bases. The CDR3 runs 15 residues. The ends lost 4 bases at V and 4 bases at J; junction bases unmatched: 9. Germline V gene sequence: CDR1 SGHTA, CDR2 FQGNSA. In DNA form, the CDR3 reads TGTGCCAGCAGCTCGAGGGGGACAGGCTCTTACGAGCAGTACTTC. Its protein is CASSSRGTGSYEQYF.

This clonotype was observed many times. This chain joins TRBV7-6 and TRBJ1-6, with D possibly matching TRBD1 (5 bases). This CDR3 comprises 15 residues. Per the germline V gene, CDR1 is SGHVS and CDR2 is FNYEAQ. V lost 1 base, J lost 5 bases, and 9 bases lay in between. The CDR3 coding sequence is TGTGCCAGCAGCTTAGAGGGGAGGGATAATTCACCCCTCCACTTT. It codes for CASSLEGRDNSPLHF.

The chain uses TRBV19 and TRBJ1-5; 8 nucleotides match TRBD1. Per the germline V gene, CDR1 is LNHDA and CDR2 is SQIVND (reference sequence). The CDR3 consists of 15 residues. V was pared by 6 bases and J by 3 bases, with 7 bases of the junction left unmatched. The CDR3 DNA reads as TGTGCCAGTAGAAAACCGGGACAGGACAATCAGCCCCAGCATTTT. Encoded protein: CASRKPGQDNQPQHF.

This clonotype was counted many times. The chain is built from TRBV30 and TRBJ2-7; TRBD1 is a possible D gene (5 bases). The CDR3 extends over 13 amino acids. The germline V gene encodes CDR1 GTSNPN and CDR2 SVGIG (reference sequence). The V and J ends lost 4 bases and 2 bases respectively, with 12 bases between them. CDR3 in DNA: TGTGCCTGGACCAGGGTTCCCCCCTACGAGCAGTACTTC. It translates to CAWTRVPPYEQYF.

The genes are TRBV20-1 and TRBJ1-5, with 12 positions matching TRBD1. The germline gives CDR1 DFQATT, CDR2 SNEGSKA (reference sequence). The trim removed 3 bases at V and 5 bases at J, leaving 5 bases unmatched. CDR3 length equals 15 residues. The CDR3, as DNA: TGCAGTGCTAGGCCCGGGACAGGGGGCGATCAGCCCCAGCATTTT. This sequence encodes CSARPGTGGDQPQHF.

This clonotype was counted many times. V is TRBV7-9 and J is TRBJ2-1; 8 nucleotides agree with TRBD2. Germline CDR1 reads SEHNR; CDR2 reads FQNEAQ (reference sequence). CDR3 length: 17 amino acids. After removal of 5 bases from V and 0 bases from J, the junction contained 9 bases not matched to a gene. As DNA, the CDR3 is TGTGCCAGCAGCAATCCAGCGGGAGATAACTCCTACAATGAGCAGTTCTTC. Amino acid sequence: CASSNPAGDNSYNEQFF.

The chain employs TRBV6-1 and TRBJ1-2, with D possibly TRBD1 on 6 matching bases. The germline V and J ends were trimmed by 6 bases and 5 bases, with 13 bases remaining between them. Per the germline V gene, CDR1 is MNHNS and CDR2 is SASEGT. CDR3 size: 13 residues. CDR3 nucleotides: TGTGCCAGCAGCCGGTCTGGACAGTATGGCTACACCTTC. Protein: CASSRSGQYGYTF.

In this sample, this clonotype turned up many times. The chain combines TRBV7-6 with TRBJ2-1; D may be TRBD1 or TRBD2 (5 bases each). Germline-derived CDR1 and CDR2 are SGHVS and FNYEAQ. The CDR3 has 14 amino acids. V was trimmed by 1 base and J by 4 bases, leaving 8 bases between them. In nucleotides, the CDR3 is TGTGCCAGCAGCTTAGGGTGGGGGTACAATGAGCAGTTCTTC. This sequence encodes CASSLGWGYNEQFF.